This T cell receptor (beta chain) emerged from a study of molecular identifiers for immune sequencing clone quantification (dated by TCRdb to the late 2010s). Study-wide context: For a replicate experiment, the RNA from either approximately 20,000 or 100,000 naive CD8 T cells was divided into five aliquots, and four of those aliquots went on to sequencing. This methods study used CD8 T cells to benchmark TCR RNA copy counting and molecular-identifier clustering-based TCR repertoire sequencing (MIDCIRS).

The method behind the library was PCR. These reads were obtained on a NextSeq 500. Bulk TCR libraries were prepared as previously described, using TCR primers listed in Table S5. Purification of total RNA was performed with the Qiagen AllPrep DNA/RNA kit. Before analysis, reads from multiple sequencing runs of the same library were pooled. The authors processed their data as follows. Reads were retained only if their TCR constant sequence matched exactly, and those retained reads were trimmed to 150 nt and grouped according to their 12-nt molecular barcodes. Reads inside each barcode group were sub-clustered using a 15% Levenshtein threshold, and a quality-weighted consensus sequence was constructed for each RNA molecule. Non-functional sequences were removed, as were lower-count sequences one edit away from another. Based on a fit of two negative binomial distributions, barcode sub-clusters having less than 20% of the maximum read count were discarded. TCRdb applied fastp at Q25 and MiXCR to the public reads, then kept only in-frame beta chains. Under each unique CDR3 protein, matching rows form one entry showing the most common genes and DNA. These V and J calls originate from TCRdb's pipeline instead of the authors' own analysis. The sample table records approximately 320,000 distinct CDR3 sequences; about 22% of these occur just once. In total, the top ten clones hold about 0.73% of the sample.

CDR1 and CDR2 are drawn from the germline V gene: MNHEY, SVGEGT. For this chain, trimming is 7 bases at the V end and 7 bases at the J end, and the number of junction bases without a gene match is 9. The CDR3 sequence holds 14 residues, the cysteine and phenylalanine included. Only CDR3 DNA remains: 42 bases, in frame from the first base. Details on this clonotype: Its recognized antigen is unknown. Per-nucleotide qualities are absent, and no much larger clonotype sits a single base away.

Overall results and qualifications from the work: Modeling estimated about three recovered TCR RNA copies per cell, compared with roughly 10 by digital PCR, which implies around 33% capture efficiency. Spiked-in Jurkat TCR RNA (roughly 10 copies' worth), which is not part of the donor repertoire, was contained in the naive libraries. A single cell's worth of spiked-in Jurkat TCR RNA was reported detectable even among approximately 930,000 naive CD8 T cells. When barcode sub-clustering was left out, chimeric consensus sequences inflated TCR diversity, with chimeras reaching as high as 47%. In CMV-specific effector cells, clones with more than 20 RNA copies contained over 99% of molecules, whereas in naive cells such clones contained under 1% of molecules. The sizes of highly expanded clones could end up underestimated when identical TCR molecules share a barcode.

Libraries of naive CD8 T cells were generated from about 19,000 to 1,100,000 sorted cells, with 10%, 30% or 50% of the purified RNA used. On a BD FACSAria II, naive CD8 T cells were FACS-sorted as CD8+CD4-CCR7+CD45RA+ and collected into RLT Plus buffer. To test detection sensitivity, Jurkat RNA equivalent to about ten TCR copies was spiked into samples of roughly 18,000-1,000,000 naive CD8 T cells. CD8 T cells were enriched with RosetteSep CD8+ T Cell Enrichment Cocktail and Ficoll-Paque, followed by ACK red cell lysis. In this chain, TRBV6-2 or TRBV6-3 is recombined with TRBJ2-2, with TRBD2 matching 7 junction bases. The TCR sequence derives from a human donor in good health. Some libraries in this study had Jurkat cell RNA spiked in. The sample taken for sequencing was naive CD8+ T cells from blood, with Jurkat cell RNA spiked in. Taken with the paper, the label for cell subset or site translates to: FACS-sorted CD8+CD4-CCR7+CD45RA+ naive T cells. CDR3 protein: CASNPEGRVGELFF. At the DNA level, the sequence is TGTGCCAGCAACCCGGAAGGGAGGGTCGGGGAGCTGTTTTTT.